These 3 T cell receptor beta chains came from one sample sequenced in a study of Graves' ophthalmopathy and Graves' hyperthyroidism. Researchers took RNA transcripts and amplified TCR beta CDR3 regions from them. Following a first-round RT-PCR that used HTBI primers, a second-round multiplex PCR was carried out. TCRdb reprocessed the multiplex PCR reads via MiXCR and lists one record per CDR3 protein. The sample yields fewer than 650,000 distinct CDR3 sequences, 22% seen once. Sequenced: peripheral blood. These receptors originate from a woman younger than 35 with stable Graves' hyperthyroidism. Some clones in this sample may be carry-over from other donors' samples.

The gene calls are TRBV6-5 and TRBJ1-1; TRBD1 is a possible D gene (6 bases). The CDR3 totals 15 residues. Between the trimmed V and J ends, which lost 2 bases and 4 bases, there was a span of 14 bases. Germline CDR1 reads MNHEY; CDR2 reads SVGAGI. The CDR3 loop is CASSYAEQGATEAFF. The DNA for the CDR3 is TGTGCCAGCAGTTACGCCGAACAGGGTGCCACTGAAGCTTTCTTT.

V and J are TRBV30 and TRBJ1-3, with D uncertain. V lost 5 bases and J 0 bases, leaving 11 bases between the germline ends. CDR1 is GTSNPN and CDR2 is SVGIG in the germline V gene (reference sequence). The length of the CDR3 is 14 residues. CDR3 sequence: CAWSDPSSGNTIYF. In DNA, the CDR3 is TGTGCCTGGTCTGACCCCTCCTCTGGAAACACCATATATTTT. The full variable domain, in which reference TRBV30 and TRBJ1-3 provide the parts outside the CDR3, is SQTIHQWPATLVQPVGSPLSLECTVEGTSNPNLYWYRQAAGRGLQLLFYSVGIGQISSEVPQNLSASRPQDRQFILSSKKLLLSDSGFYLCAWSDPSSGNTIYFGEGSWLTVV.

In this sample, this clonotype turned up many times. The V call is TRBV30, the J call TRBJ2-2, with 12 positions matching TRBD1. There are 16 residues in the CDR3. J was trimmed by 5 bases and V by 5 bases; bases with no gene match: 9. In germline, CDR1 is GTSNPN, CDR2 SVGIG (reference sequence). CDR3 nucleotides: TGTGCCTGGGTGGGACAGGGGGCAATCGGGACCGGGGAGCTGTTTTTT. This codes for CAWVGQGAIGTGELFF.